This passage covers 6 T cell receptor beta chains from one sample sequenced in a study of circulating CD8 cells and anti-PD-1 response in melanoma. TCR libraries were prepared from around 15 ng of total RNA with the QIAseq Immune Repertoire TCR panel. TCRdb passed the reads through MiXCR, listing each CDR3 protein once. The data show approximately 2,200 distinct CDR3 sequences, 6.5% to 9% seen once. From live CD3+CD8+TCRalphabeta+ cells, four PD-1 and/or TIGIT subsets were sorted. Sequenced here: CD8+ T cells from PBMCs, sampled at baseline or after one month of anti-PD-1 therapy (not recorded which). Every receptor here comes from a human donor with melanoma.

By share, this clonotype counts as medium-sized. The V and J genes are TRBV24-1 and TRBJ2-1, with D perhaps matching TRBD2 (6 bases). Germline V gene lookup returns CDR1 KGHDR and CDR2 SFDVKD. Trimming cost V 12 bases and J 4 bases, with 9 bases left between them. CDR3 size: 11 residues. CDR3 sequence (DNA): TGTGCCGCGGGGAGTTACAATGAGCAGTTCTTC. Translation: CAAGSYNEQFF.

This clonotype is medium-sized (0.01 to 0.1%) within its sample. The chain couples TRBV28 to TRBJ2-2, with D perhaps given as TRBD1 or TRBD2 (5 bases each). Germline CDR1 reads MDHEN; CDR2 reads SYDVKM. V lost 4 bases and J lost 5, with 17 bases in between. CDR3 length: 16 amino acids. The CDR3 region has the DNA TGTGCCAGCAGTTCCTCCGGGACCCGGAGGACCGGGGAGCTGTTTTTT. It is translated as CASSSSGTRRTGELFF.

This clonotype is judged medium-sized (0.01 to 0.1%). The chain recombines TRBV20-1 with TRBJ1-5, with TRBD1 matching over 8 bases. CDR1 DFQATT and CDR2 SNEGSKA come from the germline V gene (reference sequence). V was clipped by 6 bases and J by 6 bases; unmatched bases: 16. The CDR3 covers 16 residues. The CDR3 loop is CSAQQGDHGDSQPQHF. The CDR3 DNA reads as TGCAGTGCCCAACAGGGGGATCACGGAGACAGTCAGCCCCAGCATTTT.

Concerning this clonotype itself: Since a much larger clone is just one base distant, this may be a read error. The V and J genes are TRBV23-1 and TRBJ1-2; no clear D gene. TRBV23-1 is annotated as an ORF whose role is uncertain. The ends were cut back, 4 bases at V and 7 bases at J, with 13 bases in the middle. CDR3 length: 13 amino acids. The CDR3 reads CASSLSVRGGYTF. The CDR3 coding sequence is TGCGCCAGCAGTCTATCTGTGAGAGGTGGCTACACCTTC.

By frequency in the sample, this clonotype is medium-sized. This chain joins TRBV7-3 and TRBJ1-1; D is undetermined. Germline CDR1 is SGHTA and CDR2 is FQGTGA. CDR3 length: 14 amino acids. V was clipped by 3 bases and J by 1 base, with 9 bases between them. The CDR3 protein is CASSFSTANTEAFF. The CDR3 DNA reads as TGTGCCAGCAGCTTTTCCACAGCGAACACTGAAGCTTTCTTT.

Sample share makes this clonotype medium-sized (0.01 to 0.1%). Here the CDR3 DNA reads TGTGCCAGCAGCGTAGGTGCGTCCTCTGGGGCCAACGTCCTGACTTTC. Amino acid sequence: CASSVGASSGANVLTF. J is TRBJ2-6 and V is TRBV9; D unresolved. This CDR3 is built from 16 residues. V was shortened by 0 bases and J by 0 bases, with 7 bases between the two germline ends. The germline CDR1 and CDR2 sequences are SGDLS and YYNGEE.